This record concerns one T cell receptor (beta chain) sequence. TCRdb's copy holds only in-frame clones and misses some; the assay was immunoSEQ multiplex PCR. The data show 50,000 or so clones, 94% seen once. The record originates from a study of T cell changes during pregnancy in multiple sclerosis. The germline CDR1 and CDR2 sequences are MGHRA and YSYEKL. Trimming at V came to 4 bases and at J to 5 bases, leaving 7 bases not matched to a gene. The CDR3 contains 14 residues. This TCR derives from a female donor with multiple sclerosis, enrolled in a pregnancy study. The sample consisted of CD4+ T cells from peripheral blood mononuclear cells, taken in the second trimester of pregnancy. V and J are TRBV4-1 and TRBJ1-2; 7 bases are a match to TRBD1. CDR3 coding DNA: TGCGCCAGCAGCCCCCGGGACAGCATATATGGCTACACCTTC. Residues: CASSPRDSIYGYTF.